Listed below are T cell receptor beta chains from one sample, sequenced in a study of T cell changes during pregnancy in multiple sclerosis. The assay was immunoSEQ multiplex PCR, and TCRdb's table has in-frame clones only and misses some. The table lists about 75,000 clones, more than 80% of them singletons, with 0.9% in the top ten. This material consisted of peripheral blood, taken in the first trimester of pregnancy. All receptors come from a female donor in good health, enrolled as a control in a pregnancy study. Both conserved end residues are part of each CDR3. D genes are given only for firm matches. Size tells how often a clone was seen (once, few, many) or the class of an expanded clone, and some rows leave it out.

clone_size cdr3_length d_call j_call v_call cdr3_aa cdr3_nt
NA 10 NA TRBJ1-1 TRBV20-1 CSGIRGGLGF TGCAGTGGTATTAGGGGGGGCTTAGGCTTT
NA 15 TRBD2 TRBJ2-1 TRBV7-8 CASGAIRTSKNEQFF TGTGCCAGCGGGGCGATTCGGACTAGCAAGAATGAGCAGTTCTTC
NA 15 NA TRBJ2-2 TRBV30 CAWSVPGRETGELFF TGTGCCTGGAGTGTACCCGGGAGAGAGACCGGGGAGCTGTTTTTT
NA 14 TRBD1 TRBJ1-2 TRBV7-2 CASSLGQGAEGYTF TGTGCCAGCAGCTTAGGACAGGGGGCGGAAGGCTACACCTTC
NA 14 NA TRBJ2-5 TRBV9 CASSVVAGRETQYF TGTGCCAGCAGCGTAGTGGCAGGGAGGGAGACCCAGTACTTC
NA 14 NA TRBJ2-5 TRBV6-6 CASSYSTRGETQYF TGTGCCAGCAGTTACTCGACCAGAGGAGAGACCCAGTACTTC
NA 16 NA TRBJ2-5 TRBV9 CASSGGGGRVQETQYF TGTGCCAGCAGCGGAGGGGGGGGCCGGGTTCAAGAGACCCAGTACTTC
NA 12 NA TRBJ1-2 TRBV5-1 CASSLDSPGYTF TGCGCCAGCAGCCTAGACAGTCCTGGCTACACCTTC
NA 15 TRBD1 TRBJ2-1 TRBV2 CASSAGQGWGNEQFF TGTGCCAGCAGTGCTGGACAGGGATGGGGGAATGAGCAGTTCTTC
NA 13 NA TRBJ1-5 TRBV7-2 CASSPPGNQPQHF TGTGCCAGCAGCCCCCCAGGTAATCAGCCCCAGCATTTT
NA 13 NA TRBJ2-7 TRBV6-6 CASSQQASYEQYF TGTGCCAGCAGTCAACAGGCTTCCTACGAGCAGTACTTC
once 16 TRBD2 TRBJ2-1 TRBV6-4 CASSDSGTSGRNEQFF TGTGCCAGCAGTGACTCGGGGACTAGCGGGCGGAATGAGCAGTTCTTC
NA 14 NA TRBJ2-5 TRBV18 CASSPSPGRETQYF TGTGCCAGCTCCCCCTCCCCAGGGCGTGAGACCCAGTACTTC
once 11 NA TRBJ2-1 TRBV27 CANPGDNEQFF TGTGCCAACCCGGGGGACAATGAGCAGTTCTTC
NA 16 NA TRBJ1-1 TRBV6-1 CASSELAGAMNTEAFF TGTGCCAGCAGTGAACTTGCAGGGGCTATGAACACTGAAGCTTTCTTT
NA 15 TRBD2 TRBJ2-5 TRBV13 CASSPSGRAAKTQYF TGTGCCAGCAGCCCAAGCGGGAGGGCCGCGAAGACCCAGTACTTC
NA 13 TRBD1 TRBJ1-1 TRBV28 CASRRQGDTEAFF TGTGCCAGCAGGCGACAGGGGGACACTGAAGCTTTCTTT
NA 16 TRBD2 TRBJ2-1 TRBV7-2 CASSNAPRTSTPEQFF TGTGCCAGCAGCAATGCCCCCCGGACTAGCACCCCTGAGCAGTTCTTC
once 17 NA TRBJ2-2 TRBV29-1 CSVGPREGSVNTGELFF TGCAGCGTCGGCCCCAGGGAAGGCAGCGTGAACACCGGGGAGCTGTTTTTT
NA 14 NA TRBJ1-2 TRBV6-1 CASSRDISAYGYTF TGTGCCAGCAGCCGGGACATTTCAGCCTATGGCTACACCTTC
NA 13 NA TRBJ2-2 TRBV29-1 CSVARANTGELFF TGCAGCGTTGCCAGGGCGAACACCGGGGAGCTGTTTTTT
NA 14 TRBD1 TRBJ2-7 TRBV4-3 CASSPGTGSYEQYF TGCGCCAGCAGCCCGGGGACAGGGTCCTACGAGCAGTACTTC
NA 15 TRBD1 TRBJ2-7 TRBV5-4 CASSPDRGLRNEQYF TGTGCCAGCAGCCCGGACAGGGGGTTGAGAAACGAGCAGTACTTC
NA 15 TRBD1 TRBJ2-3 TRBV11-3 CASSWTGSIGDTQYF TGTGCCAGCAGCTGGACAGGGTCAATTGGAGATACGCAGTATTTT
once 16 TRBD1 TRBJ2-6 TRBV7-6 CASSLRTGDGANVLTF TGTGCCAGCAGCTTAAGGACAGGGGATGGGGCCAACGTCCTGACTTTC
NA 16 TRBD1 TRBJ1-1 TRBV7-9 CASSLAPQGADTEAFF TGTGCCAGCAGCTTAGCCCCACAGGGGGCGGACACTGAAGCTTTCTTT
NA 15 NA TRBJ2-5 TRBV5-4 CASSLPGLYQETQYF TGTGCCAGCAGCTTGCCGGGACTGTACCAAGAGACCCAGTACTTC
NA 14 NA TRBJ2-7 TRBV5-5 CASSLGLQGGEQYF TGTGCCAGCAGCTTGGGACTTCAGGGGGGAGAGCAGTACTTC
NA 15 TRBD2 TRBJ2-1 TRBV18 CASSPGLANYNEQFF TGTGCCAGCTCACCGGGACTAGCTAACTACAATGAGCAGTTCTTC
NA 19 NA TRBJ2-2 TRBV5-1 CASSSPYSPGTTNTGELFF TGCGCCAGCAGCTCGCCGTATTCTCCCGGGACAACGAACACCGGGGAGCTGTTTTTT
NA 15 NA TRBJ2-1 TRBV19 CASSTGGLRTNEQFF TGTGCCAGTTCTACTGGGGGACTTCGAACCAATGAGCAGTTCTTC
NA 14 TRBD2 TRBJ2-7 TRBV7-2 CASSWAGGVNEQYF TGTGCCAGCAGCTGGGCCGGGGGGGTGAACGAGCAGTACTTC
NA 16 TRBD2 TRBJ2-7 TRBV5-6 CASSLERLAGAYEQYF TGTGCCAGCAGCTTGGAACGACTAGCGGGAGCCTACGAGCAGTACTTC
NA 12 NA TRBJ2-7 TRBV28 CASSLWGRREYF TGTGCCAGCAGTTTATGGGGCCGGAGGGAGTACTTC
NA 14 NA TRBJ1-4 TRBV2 CASSEWLRGEKLFF TGTGCCAGCAGTGAATGGCTTCGAGGGGAAAAACTGTTTTTT
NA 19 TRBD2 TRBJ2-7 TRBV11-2 CASSLALGRLAGGVYEQYF TGTGCCAGCAGCTTAGCTCTGGGCCGACTAGCGGGGGGCGTATACGAGCAGTACTTC
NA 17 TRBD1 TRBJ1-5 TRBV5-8 CASSLNPTGGSNQPQHF TGTGCCAGCAGCCTAAACCCGACAGGGGGAAGCAATCAGCCCCAGCATTTT
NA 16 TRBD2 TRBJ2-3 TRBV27 CASSSSPTSDTDTQYF TGTGCCAGCAGTTCCTCCCCCACTAGCGACACAGATACGCAGTATTTT
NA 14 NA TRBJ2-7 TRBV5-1 CASSLAPRNYEQYF TGCGCCAGCAGCTTGGCCCCCAGGAACTACGAGCAGTACTTC
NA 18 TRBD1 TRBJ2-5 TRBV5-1 CASSLNSLTTGGYETQYF TGCGCCAGCAGCTTGAACTCACTAACGACAGGGGGCTATGAGACCCAGTACTTC
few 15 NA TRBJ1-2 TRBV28 CASSTGTRDLYGYTF TGTGCCAGCAGCACCGGGACAAGGGATTTGTATGGCTACACCTTC
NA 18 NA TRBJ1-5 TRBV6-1 CASSEALRDTYSNQPQHF TGTGCCAGCAGTGAAGCGCTGAGGGACACCTATAGCAATCAGCCCCAGCATTTT
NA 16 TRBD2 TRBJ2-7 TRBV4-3 CASSQDGAGGSYEQYF TGCGCCAGCAGCCAAGACGGAGCGGGAGGTTCCTACGAGCAGTACTTC
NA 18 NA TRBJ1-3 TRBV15 CATSRDKEESRSGNTIYF TGTGCCACCAGCAGAGATAAGGAGGAGAGCCGCTCTGGAAACACCATATATTTT
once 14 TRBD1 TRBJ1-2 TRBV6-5 CASSPPPGGQGYTF TGTGCCAGCAGTCCACCGCCTGGGGGACAGGGCTACACCTTC